This T cell receptor beta chain was recovered during a study of T cell responses to AZD1222 COVID-19 vaccine. Study-level findings and limits: Vaccine-associated CD4 TCRs ranged over spike, dominating at 160-218 and 743-854.

This CDR3 is 13 amino acids long. V was pared by 6 bases and J by 6 bases, with 1 base of the junction left unmatched. Germline V CDR1 and CDR2: SNHLY, FYNNEI. Concerning this clone itself: The antigen is unknown.

The assay was immunoSEQ multiplex PCR, and TCRdb's table has in-frame clones only and misses some. The sample holds 120,000 to 150,000 clones, roughly 91% seen once. The input for sequencing was peripheral blood, taken on day 0 of AZD1222 vaccination. The TCR originated in an adult in good health. The chain combines TRBV2 with TRBJ1-5, with 11 bases fitting TRBD1. The CDR3 loop reads CASRDRGLQPQHF. CDR3 nucleotides: TGTGCCAGCAGGGACAGGGGGCTTCAGCCCCAGCATTTT.